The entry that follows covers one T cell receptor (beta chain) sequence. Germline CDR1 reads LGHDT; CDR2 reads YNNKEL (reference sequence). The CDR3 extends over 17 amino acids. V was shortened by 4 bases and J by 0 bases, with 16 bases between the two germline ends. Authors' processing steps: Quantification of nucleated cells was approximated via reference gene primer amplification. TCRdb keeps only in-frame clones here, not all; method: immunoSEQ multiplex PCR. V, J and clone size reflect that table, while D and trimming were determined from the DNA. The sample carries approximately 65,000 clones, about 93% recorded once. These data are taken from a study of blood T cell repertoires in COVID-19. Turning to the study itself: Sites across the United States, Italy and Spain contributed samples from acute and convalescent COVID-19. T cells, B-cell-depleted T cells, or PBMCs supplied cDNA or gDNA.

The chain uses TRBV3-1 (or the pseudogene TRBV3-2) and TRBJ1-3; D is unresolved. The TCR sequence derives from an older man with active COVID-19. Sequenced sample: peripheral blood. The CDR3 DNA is TGTGCCAGCAGCCTAACACGCAGTCGTTTCTCTGGAAACACCATATATTTT. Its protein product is CASSLTRSRFSGNTIYF.